This T cell receptor (beta chain) was identified in a study of T-cell memory formation after mild COVID-19. This clonotype has a count of ten or more. TCRdb recomputed calls from the 5' RACE reads with MiXCR, one row per CDR3 protein. The table has over 350,000 distinct CDR3 sequences, approximately 15% seen once. The V gene's germline CDR1 is SGHNT and CDR2 YYREEE (reference sequence). J lost 3 bases, V lost 2 bases, and 3 bases had no gene match. The CDR3 is 15 residues long. This TCR was sampled from a man aged 18 to 30 who had mild COVID-19 (a few samples of this study predate the infection). Cell type and time point are not known. The chain recombines TRBV5-4 with TRBJ2-2, with TRBD2 matching 8 bases. Sequenced input: PBMCs or a T cell subset sorted from them (not recorded which). The CDR3 DNA is TGTGCCAGCAGCTTCGGGGGGGCGGACACCGGGGAGCTGTTTTTT. This gives the protein CASSFGGADTGELFF.